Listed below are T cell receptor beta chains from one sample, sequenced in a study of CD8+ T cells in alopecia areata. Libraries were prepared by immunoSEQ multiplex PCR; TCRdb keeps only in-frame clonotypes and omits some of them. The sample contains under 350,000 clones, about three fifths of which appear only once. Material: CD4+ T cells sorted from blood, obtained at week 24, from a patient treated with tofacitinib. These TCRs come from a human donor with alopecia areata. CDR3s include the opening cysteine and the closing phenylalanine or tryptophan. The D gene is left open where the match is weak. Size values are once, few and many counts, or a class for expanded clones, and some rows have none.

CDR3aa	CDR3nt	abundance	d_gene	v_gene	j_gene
CASSITDGYTEAFF	TGTGCCAGCAGCATAACCGATGGGTACACTGAAGCTTTCTTT	-	-	TRBV5-6	TRBJ1-1
CASISRERYNEQFF	TGTGCCAGCATCTCCAGGGAGCGCTACAATGAGCAGTTCTTC	-	-	TRBV2	TRBJ2-1
CSGDRELAKNIQYF	TGCAGCGGGGACAGAGAATTAGCCAAAAACATTCAGTACTTC	-	TRBD1	TRBV29-1	TRBJ2-4
CAWSIRPLSYNEQFF	TGTGCCTGGAGCATTCGACCTCTCTCCTACAATGAGCAGTTCTTC	-	-	TRBV30	TRBJ2-1
CSVEGLALYNEQFF	TGCAGCGTTGAGGGACTAGCGCTCTACAATGAGCAGTTCTTC	few	TRBD2	TRBV29-1	TRBJ2-1
CASRPRTSTDTQYF	TGTGCCAGCAGACCTCGGACTAGCACAGATACGCAGTATTTT	-	-	TRBV5-6	TRBJ2-3
CSVGHKETQYF	TGCAGCGTTGGCCATAAAGAGACCCAGTACTTC	-	-	TRBV29-1	TRBJ2-5
CSVGTSVGVGFIQYF	TGCAGCGTTGGGACCAGCGTTGGGGTTGGTTTCATTCAGTACTTC	few	-	TRBV29-1	TRBJ2-4
CSALAGGYNEQFF	TGCAGCGCCTTAGCGGGGGGCTACAATGAGCAGTTCTTC	few	TRBD2	TRBV29-1	TRBJ2-1
CAWGGPGYSPLHF	TGTGCCTGGGGTGGGCCTGGCTATTCACCCCTCCACTTT	-	-	TRBV30	TRBJ1-6
CASSQDLGQGSYEQYF	TGCGCCAGCAGCCAAGATTTGGGACAGGGGTCCTACGAGCAGTACTTC	-	TRBD1	TRBV4-3	TRBJ2-7